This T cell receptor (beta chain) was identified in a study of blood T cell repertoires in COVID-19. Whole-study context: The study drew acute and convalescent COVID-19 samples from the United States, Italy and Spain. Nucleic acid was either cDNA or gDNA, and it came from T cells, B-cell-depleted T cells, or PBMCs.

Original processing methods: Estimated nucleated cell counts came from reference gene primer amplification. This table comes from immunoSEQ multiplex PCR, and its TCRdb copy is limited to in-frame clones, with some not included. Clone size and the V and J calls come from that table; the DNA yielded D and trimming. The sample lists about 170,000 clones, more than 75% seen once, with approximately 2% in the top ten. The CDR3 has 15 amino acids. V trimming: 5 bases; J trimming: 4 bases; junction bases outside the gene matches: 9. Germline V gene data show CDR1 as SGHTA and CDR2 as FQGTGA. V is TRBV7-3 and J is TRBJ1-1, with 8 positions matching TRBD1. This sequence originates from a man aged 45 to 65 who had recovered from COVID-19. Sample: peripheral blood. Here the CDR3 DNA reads TGTGCCAGCAGCGAGGCAGGGGGCGCGGGCACTGAAGCTTTCTTT. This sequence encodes CASSEAGGAGTEAFF.